Below, 23 T cell receptor beta chains from the same sample are listed, as sequenced in a study of T cell responses to AZD1222 COVID-19 vaccine (TCRdb year 2021). Libraries came from the immunoSEQ multiplex PCR assay. This immuneACCESS table, as held by TCRdb, lists in-frame sequences with V and J called but not all clones. Of the missing ones, under half trace to an unresolved V gene in checked studies; the others have no known cause. This sample lists some 170,000 clones; roughly 92% were detected once. The biggest ten clones account for 1.5% to 2% of the sample. The time point label, as the study defines it: about 28 days (+/-7) after the second vaccine dose. This sample comprised peripheral blood, obtained 28 days after the second AZD1222 dose. These receptors all come from an adult who received the AZD1222 COVID-19 vaccine.

For the CDR3, the DNA is TGTGCCAGCAGCGACGGACAGGATAGCAATCAGCCCCAGCATTTT. It codes for CASSDGQDSNQPQHF. This rearrangement joins TRBV9 to TRBJ1-5; 7 positions match TRBD1. Unmatched junction bases numbered 3, after V lost 3 bases and J lost 0 bases. The CDR3 runs 15 residues. Germline CDR1 is SGDLS and CDR2 is YYNGEE.

V and J are TRBV6-2 or TRBV6-3 and TRBJ1-6; weak D call: TRBD1 (6 bases). The V end lost 0 bases, the J end lost 6 bases, and 9 bases lay between the germline ends. The CDR3 is 15 residues long. Germline loops: CDR1 MNHEY, CDR2 SVGEGT. CDR3 protein: CASSYSGTPNSPLHF. The CDR3 DNA reads as TGTGCCAGCAGTTACTCTGGGACACCTAATTCACCCCTCCACTTT.

The V call is TRBV12-5, the J call TRBJ2-7, with TRBD2 identical over 13 bases. Trimming took 0 bases from V and 3 from J; bases not matched to a gene: 17. The CDR3 runs 21 residues. CDR1 is LGHNT and CDR2 is FRNRAP in the germline V gene. The CDR3 coding sequence is TGTGCTAGTGGTTTGGTACCCAATTCCTACGGACTAGCGGGAGTAGTCTACGAGCAGTACTTC. It translates to CASGLVPNSYGLAGVVYEQYF.

V usage is TRBV10-3 and J usage is TRBJ1-5; tentatively, D is TRBD1 (5 bases). Trimming shortened V by 8 bases and J by 0 bases, and 5 bases separated the two germline ends. CDR1 is ENHRY, CDR2 SYGVKD, per germline. The CDR3 is 12 amino acids. The CDR3 region has the DNA TGTGCCATCGGGGGTAGCAATCAGCCCCAGCATTTT. It encodes CAIGGSNQPQHF.

This clone was observed a single time. An end of the junction differs from the germline gene, which may be a read error. V and J are TRBV6-2 or TRBV6-3 and TRBJ2-1; a weak D match, TRBD1 (5 bases). Germline V gives CDR1 MNHEY, CDR2 SVGEGT. The CDR3 runs 15 residues. CDR3 DNA: TGTGCCAGCAGCCAATGGGGCACTTCCTTCAATGAGCAGTTCTTC. Encoded protein: CASSQWGTSFNEQFF.

In DNA, the CDR3 is TGTGCCAGCAGTCCTGACTCAAGCTCCTACGAGCAGTACTTC. Its protein product is CASSPDSSSYEQYF. This chain connects TRBV6-5 to TRBJ2-7; D is undetermined. V was clipped by 5 bases and J by 0 bases, with 11 bases between them. The CDR3 has 14 amino acids. CDR1 is MNHEY and CDR2 is SVGAGI in the germline V gene.

The V call is TRBV4-1, the J call TRBJ1-4, with D tentatively TRBD1 (5 bases). The CDR3 sequence is 15 residues long. Germline values: CDR1 MGHRA, CDR2 YSYEKL. Trimming removed 0 bases at V and 7 bases at J, with 12 bases between. The CDR3 loop reads CASSQDSGAREKLFF. Written as DNA, the CDR3 is TGCGCCAGCAGCCAAGATAGCGGGGCACGTGAAAAACTGTTTTTT.

This chain links TRBV6-5 with TRBJ2-1; D remains ambiguous. Germline CDR1 reads MNHEY; CDR2 reads SVGAGI. V was shortened by 5 bases and J by 4 bases, with 9 bases between the two germline ends. The CDR3 contains 13 residues. The CDR3 DNA sequence: TGTGCCAGCAGTCCTGGGCGGTACAATGAGCAGTTCTTC. This codes for CASSPGRYNEQFF.

V is TRBV11-2 and J is TRBJ1-6; 8 positions agree with TRBD1. After removal of 5 bases from V and 6 bases from J, the junction contained 3 bases not matched to a gene. CDR1 is SGHAT and CDR2 is FQNNGV in the germline V gene. The CDR3 spans 14 residues. The CDR3 loop is CASSGQGINSPLHF. CDR3 DNA sequence: TGTGCCAGCAGCGGACAGGGAATTAATTCACCCCTCCACTTT.

This chain uses TRBV5-1 with TRBJ2-3, with 8 bases that match TRBD2. This CDR3 region has 19 residues. Germline values: CDR1 SGHRS, CDR2 YFSETQ. With 4 bases clipped from V and 3 bases from J, the junction kept 19 bases outside the gene matches. CDR3 residues: CASSPGLAGGHKGTDTQYF. CDR3 coding DNA: TGCGCCAGCAGCCCGGGTCTGGCGGGGGGCCACAAGGGGACAGATACGCAGTATTTT.

V usage is TRBV18 and J usage is TRBJ1-4; 8 nucleotides line up with TRBD1. The germline V gene encodes CDR1 KGHSH and CDR2 LQKENI. The V and J ends lost 3 bases and 5 bases, in that order; junction bases with no gene match: 2. The CDR3 runs 14 residues. The CDR3 DNA is TGTGCCAGCTCACCCCACAGGGGGAATGAAAAACTGTTTTTT. This gives the protein CASSPHRGNEKLFF.

The rearrangement uses TRBV19 and TRBJ1-2; D is perhaps TRBD1 (6 bases). The CDR3 sequence is 15 residues long. Trimming removed 3 bases at V and 7 bases at J, with 18 bases between. CDR1 is LNHDA and CDR2 is SQIVND in the germline V gene (reference sequence). Written as DNA, the CDR3 is TGTGCCAGTAGTATGAACTTAGGGGGGCATATTGGCTACACCTTC. Its translation is CASSMNLGGHIGYTF.

Regarding this clone: The same CDR3 also results from other DNA sequences found in this sample. This rearrangement joins TRBV9 to TRBJ2-5; tentative D call: TRBD1 (6 bases). Germline V CDR1 and CDR2: SGDLS, YYNGEE. V lost 3 bases to trimming and J lost 1 base, with 16 bases between them. The CDR3 covers 16 residues. CDR3 nucleotide sequence: TGTGCCAGCAGCGCCGAACAGGGTGGGGGCCAAGAGACCCAGTACTTC. It is translated as CASSAEQGGGQETQYF. Full variable domain (remainder filled in from reference TRBV9 and TRBJ2-5): DSGVTQTPKHLITATGQRVTLRCSPRSGDLSVYWYQQSLDQGLQFLIQYYNGEERAKGNILERFSAQQFPDLHSELNLSSLELGDSALYFCASSAEQGGGQETQYFGPGTRLLVL.

This chain links TRBV7-2 with TRBJ1-4; 8 bases align to TRBD1. Per the germline V gene, CDR1 is SGHTA and CDR2 is FQGNSA. Germline trimming cut 5 bases from V and 3 bases from J; bases unmatched to any gene: 5. The length of the CDR3 is 15 residues. CDR3 coding DNA: TGTGCCAGCAGCGGGGACAGGAGGGCTAATGAAAAACTGTTTTTT. It specifies CASSGDRRANEKLFF.

The CDR3 nucleotides read TGTGCCAGCAGTTTAACCGAGAACTATGGCTACACCTTC. Translating gives CASSLTENYGYTF. The V call is TRBV27, the J call TRBJ1-2; D not certain. The germline V gene has CDR1 MNHEY and CDR2 SMNVEV (reference sequence). The length of the CDR3 is 13 residues. With 2 bases removed from V and 2 bases from J, the gap between germline ends came to 6 bases.

This clone was seen only once. This rearrangement joins TRBV21-1 to TRBJ2-5; the table's D call, TRBD1, has no DNA check behind it. TRBV21-1 is recorded as a pseudogene. The CDR3 runs to 15 residues. CDR3 coding DNA: TGTGCCAGCAGCAGAGAGACAGGGTCGGAGGAGACCCAGTACTTC. Translated: CASSRETGSEETQYF.

J is TRBJ2-4 and V is TRBV21-1; TRBD2 is taken as the D call from the table, unchecked against the DNA. TRBV21-1 is listed as a pseudogene. The CDR3 loop spans 18 amino acids. CDR3 loop: CASSKSGRTERSKNIQYF. CDR3 nucleotide sequence: TGTGCCAGCAGCAAGAGTGGAAGGACTGAAAGGTCCAAAAACATTCAGTACTTC.

The rearrangement joins TRBV27 to TRBJ2-3; D not resolved. The CDR3 length is 13 residues. Trimming took 4 bases from V and 6 from J, leaving 11 bases between them. Per germline, CDR1 MNHEY and CDR2 SMNVEV (reference sequence). Here the CDR3 reads CASSSNPWDTQYF. For the CDR3, the DNA is TGTGCCAGCAGTTCGAATCCATGGGATACGCAGTATTTT.

This chain joins TRBV12-3 or TRBV12-4 and TRBJ1-2, with a possible D match to TRBD1 (5 bases). This CDR3 is 13 amino acids long. Trimming left V 2 bases short and J 6 bases short, with 10 bases between. CDR3 residues: CASSLRQIDGYTF. The CDR3 DNA reads TGTGCCAGCAGTTTAAGACAGATCGATGGCTACACCTTC.

The chain is built from TRBV3-1 (or the pseudogene TRBV3-2) and TRBJ2-7; perhaps TRBD1 as D (6 bases). Trimming took 4 bases from V and 3 from J, leaving 10 bases between them. Germline V lookup: CDR1 LGHDT, CDR2 YNNKEL (reference sequence). CDR3 length: 13 amino acids. The CDR3 DNA reads TGTGCCAGCAGCCCCGGGACACTCTACGAGCAGTACTTC. It is translated as CASSPGTLYEQYF.

The gene calls are TRBV4-1 and TRBJ1-1; D gene uncertain. V lost 0 bases, J lost 5 bases, and 10 bases lay in between. The CDR3 totals 14 residues. Germline CDR1 MGHRA, CDR2 YSYEKL. CDR3 protein: CASSQDWGRTEAFF. The CDR3 bases are TGCGCCAGCAGCCAAGATTGGGGTCGGACTGAAGCTTTCTTT.

This chain joins TRBV5-1 and TRBJ2-2; D is possibly TRBD1 (6 bases). V shed 1 base and J shed 2 bases, with 12 bases lying between them. The CDR3 totals 16 residues. Germline V gene lookup returns CDR1 SGHRS and CDR2 YFSETQ. This CDR3 reads CASSLRTGPNTGELFF. DNA of the CDR3: TGCGCCAGCAGCTTGCGCACAGGGCCCAACACCGGGGAGCTGTTTTTT.

The rearrangement links TRBV5-4 to TRBJ2-1, with 10 bases matching TRBD1. CDR3 length equals 15 residues. The V gene's germline CDR1 is SGHNT and CDR2 YYREEE (reference sequence). V trimming: 4 bases; J trimming: 9 bases; junction bases outside the gene matches: 10. The CDR3 DNA sequence: TGTGCCAGCAGCCACCGGGACAGGGGCATCGGTGAGCAGTTCTTC. It translates to CASSHRDRGIGEQFF.